This T cell receptor (beta chain) is drawn from a study of a mutant IDH1 vaccine in newly diagnosed glioma (dated by TCRdb to 2020 to 2023). Regarding the research as a whole: Vaccination started 4-6 weeks after radiotherapy alone, or was given together with temozolomide cycles in the groups whose treatment included chemotherapy. The week-35 safety follow-up was designated visit V12, and the week-47 end of study was designated visit V13. Peripheral blood was collected at six visits: V03 (baseline), V05, V07, V10, V12 and V13. The approximately 32 treated patients were 62.5% male and 37.5% female, with a mean age of approximately 40 years. For exploratory analyses, longitudinal TCRB deep sequencing was carried out in about 25 treated patients wherever samples were available. Before enrollment, patients had received standard therapy of radiotherapy alone, temozolomide alone, or radiochemotherapy with temozolomide; most received the combination. Overall results and qualifications from the work: PBMC samples for TCRB deep sequencing were selected based on availability. According to the authors, sample limitations meant that analyses of patient blood samples could not be reproduced. No apparent relationship was observed between pseudoprogression and alterations in the top peripheral T cell clonotypes detected by TCRB sequencing. Immune responses induced by the vaccine were seen in more than 85% of patients across multiple MHC alleles.

The junction shows trimming of 6 bases on V and 4 bases on J, and the gene matches do not reach 4 bases of it. Based on the germline V gene, the CDR1 and CDR2 sequences are MNHNS and SASEGT. Including cysteine and phenylalanine, the CDR3 has 15 amino acids. Only the CDR3 DNA is retained, 45 bases long and in frame from the first base. This specimen's time point label, interpreted: week 47, end of study. A 20-mer mutant IDH1 peptide at 300 micrograms in Montanide made up each vaccine dose, which was injected subcutaneously together with topical imiquimod. Eight vaccinations were administered to patients in weeks 1, 3, 5, 7, 11, 15, 19 and 23, corresponding to visits V03 through V10. Newly diagnosed WHO grade 3 or 4 IDH1-mutant astrocytomas showing loss of nuclear ATRX were present in the donors. The samples were drawn from NOA16, a multicentre, single-arm, open-label phase I trial in Germany that tested a mutant IDH1 peptide vaccine in humans for the first time. The DNeasy Blood and Tissue Kit was used to extract genomic DNA from EDTA blood for TCRB sequencing.

About this clone itself: The antigen it recognizes is unknown. Per-nucleotide qualities are absent, and no much larger clonotype sits a single base away.

Library creation used the immunoSEQ multiplex PCR assay. Rearranged TCR beta chain sequences were amplified using the hsTCRB Kit according to the manufacturer's protocol. An Illumina MiSeq was used to sequence the TCRB libraries. For the original study's pipeline: Demultiplexing, trimming and gene mapping were performed with the kit vendor's proprietary platform. Sourced from immuneACCESS, this table was stored by TCRdb with only in-frame sequences that have V and J called. A share of the clones is absent; for the studies checked, an unresolved V gene accounts for under half, and the remainder has no known explanation. The DNA was the basis for D and trimming; V, J and clone size are from that table. Present in this sample are almost 95,000 clones, around 92% of which were seen just once. The ten largest clones add up to roughly 0.81% of the sample.

The sample here was PBMCs, taken from a glioma patient whose treatment included an IDH1 peptide vaccine. This sequence was found in a woman aged 50 to 60 with glioma. In this chain, TRBV6-1 is recombined with TRBJ2-4, and 12 junction bases match TRBD2. The nucleotide sequence is TGTGCCAGCAGCGGGCTAGCGGGAGGGAAAAACATTCAGTACTTC. This sequence encodes CASSGLAGGKNIQYF.